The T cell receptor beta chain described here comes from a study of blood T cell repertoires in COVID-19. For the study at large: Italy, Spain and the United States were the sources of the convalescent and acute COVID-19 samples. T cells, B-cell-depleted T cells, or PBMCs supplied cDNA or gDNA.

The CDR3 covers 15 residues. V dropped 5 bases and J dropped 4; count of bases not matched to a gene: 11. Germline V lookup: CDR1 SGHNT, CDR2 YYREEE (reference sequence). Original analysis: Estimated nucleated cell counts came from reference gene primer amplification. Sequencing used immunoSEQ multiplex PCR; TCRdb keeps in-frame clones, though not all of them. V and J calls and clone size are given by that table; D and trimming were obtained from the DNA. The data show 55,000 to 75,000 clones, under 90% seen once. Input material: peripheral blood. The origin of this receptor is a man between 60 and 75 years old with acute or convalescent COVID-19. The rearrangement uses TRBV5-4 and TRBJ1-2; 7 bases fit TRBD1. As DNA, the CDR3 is TGTGCCAGCAGTTTAGACGACAGGGTTGCCTATGGCTACACCTTC. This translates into CASSLDDRVAYGYTF.